The 24 T cell receptor beta chains presented below share a single source sample, sequenced in a study of T-cell reconstitution after alpha-beta-depleted transplantation in children listed by TCRdb under 2016. Libraries were prepared through PCR. Sequencing used an Illumina HiSeq 2500. To normalize quantification of the TCRbeta repertoire, the TCR libraries were built with molecular barcoding that relied on unique molecular identifiers. Starting from the raw public reads, TCRdb applied fastp trimming at Q25, assembled clones with MiXCR and retained in-frame beta chains. Each record represents a unique CDR3 protein, reported with the most common genes and DNA among its rows. The sample includes about 640,000 distinct CDR3 sequences, with approximately 16% observed a single time. The ten most abundant clones make up approximately 1% of the sample. The input for sequencing was PBMCs from the stem cell graft donor, taken from the stem cell graft. Receptor source: a human donor who donated a stem cell graft to a child with acute myeloid leukemia.

This clonotype was counted once. The chain recombines TRBV10-3 with TRBJ2-7; 7 bases map to TRBD1. The germline gives CDR1 ENHRY, CDR2 SYGVKD. This CDR3 has 14 residues. In DNA, the CDR3 is TGTGCCACCAGTAGGCCAGGGGGCTCCTACGAGCAGTACGTC. Protein sequence: CATSRPGGSYEQYV.

This clonotype has at least ten counts. The chain carries TRBV20-1 and TRBJ2-3; 7 bases are shared with TRBD2. From germline, CDR1 is DFQATT and CDR2 SNEGSKA (reference sequence). The V segment lost 6 bases and the J segment 1 base; nucleotides outside the gene matches: 4. The CDR3 loop spans 13 amino acids. In DNA form, the CDR3 reads TGCAGTGCCGTGGCGGGGGGCACAGATACGCAGTATTTT. It yields the protein CSAVAGGTDTQYF.

V gene TRBV5-1 combines with J gene TRBJ1-5, with D tentatively TRBD1 (5 bases). CDR3 length equals 13 residues. V lost 0 bases to trimming and J lost 10 bases, with 11 bases between them. Germline values: CDR1 SGHRS, CDR2 YFSETQ. CDR3 loop: CASSLGGGEPQHF. For the CDR3, the DNA is TGCGCCAGCAGCTTGGGGGGGGGTGAACCCCAGCATTTT.

This clonotype was detected ten times or more. The chain links TRBV7-2 to TRBJ2-3; TRBD2 agrees at 7 bases. This CDR3 comprises 15 residues. V was clipped by 5 bases and J by 2 bases; unmatched bases: 7. CDR1 SGHTA and CDR2 FQGNSA come from the germline V gene. This CDR3 is CASSTSSGYTDTQYF. Here the CDR3 DNA reads TGTGCCAGCAGCACCTCTAGCGGCTACACAGATACGCAGTATTTT.

This clonotype was found a few times. This chain connects TRBV29-1 to TRBJ2-5, with TRBD2 as a possible D gene (5 bases). CDR1 is SQVTM, CDR2 ANQGSEA, per germline. V lost 2 bases to trimming and J lost 1 base, with 8 bases between them. CDR3 length: 13 amino acids. CDR3 in amino acids: CSVERLAQETQYF. CDR3 DNA sequence: TGCAGCGTTGAAAGGCTAGCCCAAGAGACCCAGTACTTC.

V gene TRBV27 combines with J gene TRBJ1-5; no clear D gene. Trimming removed 4 bases from V and 7 bases from J, with 14 bases in between. This CDR3 region has 14 residues. From germline, CDR1 is MNHEY and CDR2 SMNVEV (reference sequence). CDR3: CASSSLSKRQPQHF. CDR3 DNA: TGTGCCAGCAGTTCGCTTTCGAAGAGGCAGCCCCAGCATTTT.

The rearrangement joins TRBV5-1 to TRBJ1-4; TRBD1 aligns across 7 bases. This CDR3 comprises 13 residues. The V gene end was trimmed by 5 bases and the J gene end by 5 bases; junction bases not matched to a gene: 3. Per the germline V gene, CDR1 is SGHRS and CDR2 is YFSETQ. The CDR3 sequence: CASSQGGNEKLFF. For the CDR3, the DNA is TGCGCCAGCAGTCAGGGGGGAAATGAAAAACTGTTTTTT.

This clonotype was observed at least ten times. The CDR3 DNA sequence: TGTGCCAGCAGCCAACCGACAGAATCACCCCTCCACTTT. This sequence encodes CASSQPTESPLHF. The gene calls are TRBV7-2 and TRBJ1-6, with D possibly TRBD1 on 5 matching bases. This CDR3 is built from 13 residues. Germline V gives CDR1 SGHTA, CDR2 FQGNSA. The V end lost 5 bases, the J end lost 10 bases, and 12 bases lay between the germline ends.

This chain's CDR3 is CASSFRTVQNTEAFF. DNA for the CDR3: TGTGCCAGCAGCTTCCGGACGGTGCAGAACACTGAAGCTTTCTTT. This rearrangement joins TRBV7-9 to TRBJ1-1; no clear D. Germline assignment: CDR1 SEHNR and CDR2 FQNEAQ (reference sequence). The V end lost 3 bases, the J end lost 1 base, and 12 bases lay between the germline ends. The CDR3 loop spans 15 amino acids.

This clonotype was detected many times. The chain couples TRBV29-1 to TRBJ1-4; D gene uncertain. Trimming left V 0 bases short and J 11 bases short, with 7 bases between. The germline gives CDR1 SQVTM, CDR2 ANQGSEA. The CDR3 is made up of 11 amino acids. The CDR3 here is CSVEDGPKLFF. CDR3 sequence (DNA): TGCAGCGTTGAAGATGGTCCCAAACTGTTTTTT.

Ten or more counts support this clonotype. V gene TRBV20-1 combines with J gene TRBJ2-5; maybe TRBD2 (5 bases). The CDR3 runs to 11 residues. The V gene lost 7 bases and the J gene lost 5 bases, with 11 bases spanning the gap. Germline CDR1 reads DFQATT; CDR2 reads SNEGSKA (reference sequence). CDR3: CSGGPSETQYF. In DNA form, the CDR3 reads TGCAGTGGCGGGCCGTCGGAGACCCAGTACTTC.

The rearrangement links TRBV24-1 to TRBJ2-1; TRBD2 agrees at 9 bases. Trimming cost V 0 bases and J 9 bases; bases outside gene matches: 2. CDR1 is KGHDR, CDR2 SFDVKD, per germline. This CDR3 contains 14 residues. In DNA, the CDR3 is TGTGCCACCAGTGATTTGCAACTAGCGGGTGAGCAGTTCTTC. It is translated as CATSDLQLAGEQFF.

This chain connects TRBV5-1 to TRBJ1-2; D not certain. The ends were cut back, 0 bases at V and 3 bases at J, with 12 bases in the middle. Germline lookup yields CDR1 SGHRS and CDR2 YFSETQ. CDR3 length equals 15 residues. CDR3 loop: CASSLVGNPYYGYTF. The CDR3 coding sequence is TGCGCCAGCAGCTTGGTGGGGAATCCATACTATGGCTACACCTTC.

In its sample, this clonotype was seen a few times. This CDR3 is CASSPMTSAGELFF. CDR3 coding DNA: TGTGCCAGCAGTCCAATGACTAGCGCCGGGGAGCTGTTTTTT. The chain recombines TRBV7-2 with TRBJ2-2; 8 bases match TRBD2. This CDR3 has 14 residues. Germline assignment: CDR1 SGHTA and CDR2 FQGNSA. Unmatched junction bases numbered 6, after V lost 6 bases and J lost 6 bases.

This clonotype was counted at least ten times. The gene calls are TRBV29-1 and TRBJ1-1, with 7 bases aligning to TRBD1. J lost 5 bases, V lost 5 bases, and 17 bases had no gene match. The CDR3 contains 16 residues. The V gene's germline CDR1 is SQVTM and CDR2 ANQGSEA. The CDR3 spells CSVTPVDRPSGTEAFF. As DNA, the CDR3 is TGCAGCGTTACACCCGTGGACAGGCCCTCGGGTACTGAAGCTTTCTTT. The variable domain in full, completed from reference TRBV29-1 and TRBJ1-1, reads SAVISQKPSRDICQRGTSLTIQCQVDSQVTMMFWYRQQPGQSLTLIATANQGSEATYESGFVIDKFPISRPNLTFSTLTVSNMSPEDSSIYLCSVTPVDRPSGTEAFFGQGTRLTVV.

This clonotype was detected only a few times. The genes are TRBV13 and TRBJ2-1; the match to TRBD2 covers 11 bases. V shed 5 bases and J 3 bases; nucleotides not matched to a gene: 6. The CDR3 runs 16 residues. Germline V gives CDR1 PRHDT, CDR2 FYEKMQ (reference sequence). This CDR3 is CASSTRLAGIYNEQFF. CDR3 bases: TGTGCCAGCAGCACCCGACTAGCGGGGATCTACAATGAGCAGTTCTTC.

V gene TRBV18 combines with J gene TRBJ2-1; no definite D call. Trimming took off 2 bases at V and 5 bases at J, with 13 bases between the two ends. The CDR3 totals 15 residues. The germline V gene has CDR1 KGHSH and CDR2 LQKENI. The DNA for the CDR3 is TGTGCCAGCTCACCAGGGAATCTAAGGAACAATGAGCAGTTCTTC. This translates into CASSPGNLRNNEQFF.

Only a few counts were recorded for this clonotype. V and J are TRBV5-6 and TRBJ2-7; D is unresolved. CDR1 is SGHDT and CDR2 is YYEEEE in the germline V gene. Trimming shortened V by 2 bases and J by 4 bases, and 16 bases separated the two germline ends. The CDR3 runs 15 residues. The CDR3 DNA is TGTGCCAGCAGCTTAAGTTTTTCAGGAGAGTACGAGCAGTACGTC. Translation: CASSLSFSGEYEQYV.

The rearrangement joins TRBV11-2 to TRBJ2-3; 7 nucleotides match TRBD1. The CDR3 has 16 residues. Unmatched junction bases numbered 4, after V lost 1 base and J lost 0 bases. Looked up from germline, CDR1 is SGHAT and CDR2 is FQNNGV. CDR3 bases: TGTGCCAGCAGCTTAGGACAGGGTAGGAGCACAGATACGCAGTATTTT. Its translation is CASSLGQGRSTDTQYF.

The V and J genes are TRBV5-6 and TRBJ1-2; 7 nucleotides align to TRBD1. V shed 3 bases, J shed 7 bases, and the junction held 12 bases outside the gene matches. The CDR3 has 15 amino acids. Germline CDR1 is SGHDT and CDR2 is YYEEEE. CDR3 DNA sequence: TGTGCCAGCAGCTCCCGGACAGGCCGGGACTGTGGCTACACCTTC. Protein product: CASSSRTGRDCGYTF.

This clonotype showed up many times. The chain couples TRBV7-2 to TRBJ1-6; D is perhaps TRBD1 (5 bases). CDR1 is SGHTA and CDR2 is FQGNSA in the germline V gene. Trimming stripped 1 base from V and 10 bases from J, with 8 bases between. The CDR3 is 13 residues long. The CDR3 DNA reads as TGTGCCAGCAGCTTAGTAGGGGTCTCACCCCTCCACTTT. It yields the protein CASSLVGVSPLHF.

The table lists this clonotype with many counts. The chain is built from TRBV13 and TRBJ2-2; TRBD2 matches at 11 bases. The CDR3 totals 15 residues. Germline CDR1 and CDR2: PRHDT and FYEKMQ (reference sequence). Trimming removed 3 bases from V and 5 bases from J; junction bases left unmatched: 2. The CDR3 sequence: CASSFGLAGTGELFF. The CDR3 nucleotides read TGTGCCAGCAGCTTCGGACTAGCGGGTACCGGGGAGCTGTTTTTT.

The chain employs TRBV12-3 or TRBV12-4 and TRBJ1-2; a possible D gene is TRBD1 (6 bases). Trimming removed 3 bases at V and 3 bases at J, with 14 bases between. CDR3 length: 15 residues. CDR3 bases: TGTGCCAGCAGTTTCCTACAGGGATGGGACTATGGCTACACCTTC. It translates to CASSFLQGWDYGYTF.

This clonotype has a handful of counts. The chain carries TRBV11-2 and TRBJ1-1, with D unclear. Germline V CDR1 and CDR2: SGHAT, FQNNGV. The length of the CDR3 is 15 residues. With 5 bases removed from V and 0 bases from J, the gap between germline ends came to 13 bases. The CDR3 DNA sequence: TGTGCCAGCAGCCGGGTTGGGATCATGAACACTGAAGCTTTCTTT. Translating it yields CASSRVGIMNTEAFF.